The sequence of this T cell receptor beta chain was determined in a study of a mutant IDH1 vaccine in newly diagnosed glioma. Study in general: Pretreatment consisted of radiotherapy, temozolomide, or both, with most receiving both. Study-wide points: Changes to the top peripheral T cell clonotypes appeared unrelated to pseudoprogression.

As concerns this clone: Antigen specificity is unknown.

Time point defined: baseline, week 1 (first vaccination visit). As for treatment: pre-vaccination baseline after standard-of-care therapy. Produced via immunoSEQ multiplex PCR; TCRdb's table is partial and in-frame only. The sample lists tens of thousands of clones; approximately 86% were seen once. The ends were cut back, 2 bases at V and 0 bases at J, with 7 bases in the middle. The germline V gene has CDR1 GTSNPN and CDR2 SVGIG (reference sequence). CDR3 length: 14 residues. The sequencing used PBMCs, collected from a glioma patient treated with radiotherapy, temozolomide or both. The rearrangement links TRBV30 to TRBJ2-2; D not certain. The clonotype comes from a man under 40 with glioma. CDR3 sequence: CAWSRAPNTGELFF. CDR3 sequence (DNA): TGTGCCTGGAGTCGGGCCCCGAACACCGGGGAGCTGTTTTTT.